The 14 T cell receptor beta chains given below trace back to one sample, sequenced in a study of cytomegalovirus exposure and HLA in healthy donors. PCR used 60 Vbeta primers and 13 Jbeta primers. TCRdb's table, derived via immunoSEQ multiplex PCR, lists solely in-frame clones and lacks some. The sample carries about 130,000 clones, over 65% recorded once. The sequencing input was PBMCs. All receptors come from a man younger than 30 in good health and CMV-seropositive.

J is TRBJ2-5 and V is TRBV25-1; 11 bases map to TRBD1. The J call may not be correct, given that the DNA end is closer to TRBJ2-7. The CDR3 is made up of 17 amino acids. In germline, CDR1 is MGHDK, CDR2 SYGVNS. CDR3 sequence: CASSEEVGDRGVYEQYF. CDR3 DNA: TGTGCCAGCAGTGAAGAGGTTGGGGACAGGGGGGTCTACGAGCAGTACTTC.

The gene calls are TRBV4-2 and TRBJ1-5; 11 bases agree with TRBD1. The J segment lost 9 bases and the V segment lost 0 bases, leaving 7 bases of the junction unmatched. The CDR3 loop spans 16 amino acids. Germline V gives CDR1 LGHNA, CDR2 YNFKEQ. The CDR3: CASSQEEGTGGLPQHF. The CDR3, as DNA: TGTGCCAGCAGCCAAGAAGAGGGGACAGGGGGACTGCCCCAGCATTTT.

The genes are TRBV9 and TRBJ2-3; D is undetermined. In germline, CDR1 is SGDLS, CDR2 YYNGEE. The CDR3 is 15 residues long. V lost 3 bases and J lost 0, with 11 bases in between. CDR3 protein: CASSDRHTSTDTQYF. The CDR3 DNA is TGTGCCAGCAGCGACAGACACACTAGCACAGATACGCAGTATTTT. Full variable domain (missing parts from reference TRBV9 and TRBJ2-3): DSGVTQTPKHLITATGQRVTLRCSPRSGDLSVYWYQQSLDQGLQFLIQYYNGEERAKGNILERFSAQQFPDLHSELNLSSLELGDSALYFCASSDRHTSTDTQYFGPGTRLTVL.

The V call is TRBV28, the J call TRBJ2-7; 8 nucleotides line up with TRBD1. The CDR3 length is 16 residues. V was clipped by 3 bases and J by 2 bases; unmatched bases: 9. CDR1 and CDR2 (germline): MDHEN, SYDVKM. The CDR3 bases are TGTGCCAGCAGTTTCCCCGGGGACAGGTCCCCCTACGAGCAGTACTTC. It is translated as CASSFPGDRSPYEQYF. Together with reference TRBV28 and TRBJ2-7, the CDR3 gives the full variable domain: DVKVTQSSRYLVKRTGEKVFLECVQDMDHENMFWYRQDPGLGLRLIYFSYDVKMKEKGDIPEGYSVSREKKERFSLILESASTNQTSMYLCASSFPGDRSPYEQYFGPGTRLTVT.

This clone was detected only once. The J gene is TRBJ2-7, the V gene TRBV6-5; 7 nucleotides align to TRBD2. Germline values: CDR1 MNHEY, CDR2 SVGAGI. The CDR3 contains 14 residues. The V gene end was trimmed by 5 bases and the J gene end by 1 base; junction bases not matched to a gene: 5. Here the CDR3 reads CASSRDGGSYEQYF. For the CDR3, the DNA is TGTGCCAGCAGTCGGGACGGGGGGTCCTACGAGCAGTACTTC.

This clone was counted a few times. The chain uses TRBV7-9 and TRBJ1-1; perhaps TRBD1 as D (5 bases). The CDR3 loop spans 15 amino acids. The V and J ends lost 5 bases and 2 bases respectively, with 15 bases between them. Per the germline V gene, CDR1 is SEHNR and CDR2 is FQNEAQ (reference sequence). CDR3 amino acids: CASSLGGQRNTEAFF. For the CDR3, the DNA is TGTGCCAGCAGCCTGGGTGGACAAAGAAACACTGAAGCTTTCTTT. Full variable domain (rest looked up from reference TRBV7-9 and TRBJ1-1): DTGVSQNPRHKITKRGQNVTFRCDPISEHNRLYWYRQTLGQGPEFLTYFQNEAQLEKSRLLSDRFSAERPKGSFSTLEIQRTEQGDSAMYLCASSLGGQRNTEAFFGQGTRLTVV.

The chain couples TRBV7-9 to TRBJ1-4; D gene unclear. The V end was cut by 5 bases, the J end by 5 bases, with 3 bases between. CDR1 is SEHNR, CDR2 FQNEAQ, per germline (reference sequence). CDR3 length: 11 amino acids. CDR3 in DNA: TGTGCCAGCAGCATAAATGAAAAACTGTTTTTT. Translating gives CASSINEKLFF.

The chain employs TRBV27 and TRBJ2-7; 9 bases line up with TRBD1. V was clipped by 9 bases and J by 2 bases; unmatched bases: 5. The CDR3 runs to 13 residues. The germline V gene encodes CDR1 MNHEY and CDR2 SMNVEV (reference sequence). The CDR3 sequence is CASWGTGTYEQYF. The CDR3 coding sequence is TGTGCCAGTTGGGGGACAGGGACCTACGAGCAGTACTTC.

The chain recombines TRBV14 with TRBJ2-7, with D uncertain. The germline gives CDR1 SGHDN, CDR2 FVKESK. Between the trimmed V and J ends, which lost 4 bases and 0 bases, there was a span of 10 bases. The CDR3 has 14 residues. CDR3 protein: CASSRYAGSYEQYF. The CDR3 DNA follows: TGTGCCAGCAGCCGCTACGCAGGCTCCTACGAGCAGTACTTC. The full variable domain, its missing parts supplied by reference TRBV14 and TRBJ2-7, is EAGVTQFPSHSVIEKGQTVTLRCDPISGHDNLYWYRRVMGKEIKFLLHFVKESKQDESGMPNNRFLAERTGGTYSTLKVQPAELEDSGVYFCASSRYAGSYEQYFGPGTRLTVT.

The rearrangement uses TRBV19 and TRBJ1-6, with 10 positions matching TRBD1. CDR3 length: 17 residues. The V gene end was trimmed by 3 bases and the J gene end by 13 bases; junction bases not matched to a gene: 15. From germline, CDR1 is LNHDA and CDR2 SQIVND (reference sequence). Here the CDR3 reads CASSITRDRGFVAPLHF. Here the CDR3 DNA reads TGTGCCAGTAGTATCACACGGGACAGGGGATTTGTCGCTCCCCTCCACTTT.

The count of this clone is one. The gene calls are TRBV29-1 and TRBJ1-1, with TRBD1 matching over 11 bases. This CDR3 is built from 12 residues. Germline CDR1 SQVTM, CDR2 ANQGSEA. Trimming cost V 4 bases and J 9 bases; bases outside gene matches: 4. CDR3 coding DNA: TGCAGCGTTGGGGACAGGGGGTTGAAAGCTTTCTTT. It translates to CSVGDRGLKAFF.

The chain recombines TRBV4-2 with TRBJ2-7, with D maybe TRBD2 (6 bases). Between the trimmed V and J ends, which lost 5 bases and 1 base, there was a span of 12 bases. The germline CDR1 and CDR2 sequences are LGHNA and YNFKEQ. The CDR3 contains 14 residues. CDR3 nucleotide sequence: TGTGCCAGCAGCTCTCGGACTACGTCCTACGAGCAGTACTTC. This gives the protein CASSSRTTSYEQYF.

In its sample, this clone was seen once. The chain combines TRBV21-1 with TRBJ2-7; the D call TRBD1 from the table was never checked on the DNA. TRBV21-1 has pseudogene status. The CDR3 has 14 residues. The CDR3 bases are TGTGCCAGCCGCAGCGGACAGTTCTCCTACGAGCAGTACTTC. Its protein is CASRSGQFSYEQYF.

The V gene is TRBV10-3, the J gene TRBJ1-5; no definite D call. V lost 6 bases to trimming and J lost 2 bases, with 11 bases between them. The V gene's germline CDR1 is ENHRY and CDR2 SYGVKD. CDR3 size: 14 residues. For the CDR3, the DNA is TGTGCCATCAGAGCTCACGTGGGCAATCAGCCCCAGCATTTT. It is translated as CAIRAHVGNQPQHF.